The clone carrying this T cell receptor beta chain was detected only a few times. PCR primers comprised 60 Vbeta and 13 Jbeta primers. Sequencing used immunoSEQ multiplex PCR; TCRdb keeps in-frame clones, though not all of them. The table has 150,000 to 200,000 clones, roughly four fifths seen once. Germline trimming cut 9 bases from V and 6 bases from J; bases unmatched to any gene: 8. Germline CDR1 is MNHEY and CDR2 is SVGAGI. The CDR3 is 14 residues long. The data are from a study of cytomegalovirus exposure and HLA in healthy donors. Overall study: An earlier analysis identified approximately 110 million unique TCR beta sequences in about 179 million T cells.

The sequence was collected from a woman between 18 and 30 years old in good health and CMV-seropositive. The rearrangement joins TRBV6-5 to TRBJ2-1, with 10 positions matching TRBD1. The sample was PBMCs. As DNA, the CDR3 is TGTGCCAGTATGGACAGGGGGTTTGGCAATGAGCAGTTCTTC. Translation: CASMDRGFGNEQFF.